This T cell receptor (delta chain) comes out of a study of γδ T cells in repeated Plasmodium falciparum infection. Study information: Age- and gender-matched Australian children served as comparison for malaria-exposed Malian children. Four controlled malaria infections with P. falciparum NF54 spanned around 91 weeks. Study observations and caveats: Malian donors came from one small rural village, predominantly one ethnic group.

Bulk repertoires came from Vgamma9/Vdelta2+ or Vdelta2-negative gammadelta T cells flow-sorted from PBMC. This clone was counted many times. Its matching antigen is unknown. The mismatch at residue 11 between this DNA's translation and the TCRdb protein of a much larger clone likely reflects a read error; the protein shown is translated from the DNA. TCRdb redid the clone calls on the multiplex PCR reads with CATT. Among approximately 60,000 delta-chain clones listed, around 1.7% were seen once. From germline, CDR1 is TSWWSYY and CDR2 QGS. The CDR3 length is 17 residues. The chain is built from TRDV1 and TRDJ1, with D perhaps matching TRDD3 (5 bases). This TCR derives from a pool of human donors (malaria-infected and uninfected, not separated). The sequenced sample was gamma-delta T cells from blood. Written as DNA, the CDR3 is TGTGCTCTTGGGGAAGTTACCGTACTGGTTTCCACCGATAAAGTCATCTTT. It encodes CALGEVTVLVSTDKVIF.